The next 23 T cell receptor beta chains were all read from a single sample in a study of shared clonotypes between healthy human individuals. Repertoires were generated with immunoSEQ multiplex PCR, while TCRdb's copy carries only in-frame clones and drops some. The table records about 680,000 clones, 55% to 85% of them present only once. Sequenced material: memory CD4+ T cells sorted from blood. The subset was: CD45RA-negative fraction. These receptors were collected from a woman between 25 and 40 years old in good health.

The chain combines TRBV5-1 with TRBJ1-2; 11 bases are shared with TRBD1. The germline V gene encodes CDR1 SGHRS and CDR2 YFSETQ. This CDR3 has 14 amino acids. J was trimmed by 8 bases and V by 4 bases; bases with no gene match: 7. CDR3 sequence: CASSEDRGLGGYTF. Written as DNA, the CDR3 is TGCGCCAGCAGCGAGGACAGGGGGCTAGGAGGCTACACCTTC.

On this clone: Other DNA sequences from this sample encode an identical CDR3 as well. V is TRBV5-1 and J is TRBJ1-3, with TRBD1 as a possible D gene (6 bases). Germline CDR1 reads SGHRS; CDR2 reads YFSETQ. V lost 4 bases to trimming and J lost 1 base, with 9 bases between them. The CDR3 length is 14 residues. The CDR3 DNA sequence: TGCGCCAGCAGCCTAACAGGGTCTGGAAACACCATATATTTT. Its protein product is CASSLTGSGNTIYF.

The chain is built from TRBV6-5 and TRBJ1-3; no reliable D call. Germline lookup yields CDR1 MNHEY and CDR2 SVGAGI. The CDR3 totals 14 residues. The V and J ends lost 10 bases and 3 bases respectively, with 16 bases between them. CDR3 in amino acids: CATSMTSLGNTIYF. For the CDR3, the DNA is TGTGCCACGTCCATGACTAGCCTTGGAAACACCATATATTTT.

The gene calls are TRBV5-4 and TRBJ2-1; 8 nucleotides match TRBD2. Germline CDR1 reads SGHNT; CDR2 reads YYREEE (reference sequence). Trimming took 4 bases from V and 2 from J; bases not matched to a gene: 5. This CDR3 has 15 residues. In DNA form, the CDR3 reads TGTGCCAGCAGCCCCACTAGCGGAACCTACAATGAGCAGTTCTTC. As protein: CASSPTSGTYNEQFF.

In this sample, this clone turned up a few times. At the DNA level, this CDR3 is encoded by other sequences in the same sample as well. The V gene is TRBV5-1, the J gene TRBJ1-4; D perhaps matches TRBD1 (5 bases). The V gene lost 3 bases and the J gene lost 0 bases, with 9 bases spanning the gap. This CDR3 is 15 amino acids long. From germline, CDR1 is SGHRS and CDR2 YFSETQ. The DNA for the CDR3 is TGCGCCAGCAGCTGGGGGACGGCAACTAATGAAAAACTGTTTTTT. Residues: CASSWGTATNEKLFF.

This chain joins TRBV10-1 and TRBJ2-5; perhaps TRBD1 as D (6 bases). V lost 3 bases and J 6 bases, leaving 8 bases between the germline ends. This CDR3 has 12 residues. Germline CDR1 reads WNHNN; CDR2 reads SYGVQD (reference sequence). The CDR3 nucleotides read TGCGCCAGCAGTGAAGGGGGACAGACCCAGTACTTC. This gives the protein CASSEGGQTQYF.

V gene TRBV29-1 combines with J gene TRBJ2-4, with D tentatively TRBD1 (6 bases). Trimming shortened V by 4 bases and J by 7 bases, and 20 bases separated the two germline ends. CDR1 and CDR2 from the germline V gene are SQVTM and ANQGSEA. CDR3 length: 15 residues. DNA of the CDR3: TGCAGCGTTGGGGGGTTCAGTGGGGGCCCCAACATTCAGTACTTC. Its translation: CSVGGFSGGPNIQYF. The full variable domain, in which reference TRBV29-1 and TRBJ2-4 provide the parts outside the CDR3, is SAVISQKPSRDICQRGTSLTIQCQVDSQVTMMFWYRQQPGQSLTLIATANQGSEATYESGFVIDKFPISRPNLTFSTLTVSNMSPEDSSIYLCSVGGFSGGPNIQYFGAGTRLSVL.

The chain combines TRBV4-2 with TRBJ2-7, with 8 nucleotides matching TRBD1. The junction had 3 bases not matched to a gene; V was cut back by 5 bases and J by 6 bases. CDR3 length equals 12 residues. Germline values: CDR1 LGHNA, CDR2 YNFKEQ. The CDR3 DNA is TGTGCCAGCAGCGAGGACAGGGTCGAGCAGTACTTC. Translated, it gives CASSEDRVEQYF.

The rearrangement links TRBV5-5 to TRBJ1-4; the D is unclear. Germline V gives CDR1 SGHKS, CDR2 YYEKEE (reference sequence). Between the trimmed V and J ends, which lost 1 base and 8 bases, there was a span of 6 bases. The CDR3 runs 12 residues. CDR3: CASSLILEKLFF. In DNA form, the CDR3 reads TGTGCCAGCAGCTTGATTTTGGAAAAACTGTTTTTT.

This rearrangement joins TRBV5-1 to TRBJ2-5; possible D gene TRBD2, 5 bases. The CDR3 contains 14 residues. Trimming removed 4 bases at V and 5 bases at J, with 15 bases between. Germline V gene lookup returns CDR1 SGHRS and CDR2 YFSETQ. CDR3 in DNA: TGCGCCAGCAGCCCTGAGGGCCCGTGGGAGACCCAGTACTTC. Translating it yields CASSPEGPWETQYF.

This clone occurred a few times. This CDR3 reads CASSLWTGGNTIYF. In DNA, the CDR3 is TGTGCCAGCAGTTTATGGACAGGGGGAAACACCATATATTTT. The chain joins TRBV28 to TRBJ1-3; TRBD1 matches 7 bases. Losses at the gene ends were 0 bases for V and 4 bases for J; bases not matched to a gene: 0. Germline V gives CDR1 MDHEN, CDR2 SYDVKM. The CDR3 has 14 residues.

In its sample, this clone was seen a few times. The V call is TRBV15, the J call TRBJ1-2, with TRBD1 as a possible D gene (5 bases). In germline, CDR1 is LNHNV, CDR2 YYDKDF (reference sequence). The ends were cut back, 2 bases at V and 5 bases at J, with 9 bases in the middle. CDR3 length: 13 amino acids. CDR3 DNA sequence: TGTGCCACCAGCAGAACAGGAGAATATGGCTACACCTTC. Translation: CATSRTGEYGYTF. Using reference TRBV15 and TRBJ1-2 for the parts outside the CDR3, the full variable domain is DAMVIQNPRYQVTQFGKPVTLSCSQTLNHNVMYWYQQKSSQAPKLLFHYYDKDFNNEADTPDNFQSRRPNTSFCFLDIRSPGLGDTAMYLCATSRTGEYGYTFGSGTRLTVV.

The J gene is TRBJ1-6, the V gene TRBV7-9; D might be TRBD1 (6 bases). Trimming took 5 bases from V and 9 from J, leaving 23 bases between them. CDR3 length: 17 residues. Germline values: CDR1 SEHNR, CDR2 FQNEAQ (reference sequence). CDR3 coding DNA: TGTGCCAGCAGCAAGCAATGGGAGCAGGGGTGGGTTTCACCCCTCCACTTT. It specifies CASSKQWEQGWVSPLHF.

The rearrangement joins TRBV5-1 to TRBJ2-6, with D tentatively TRBD1 (6 bases). CDR3 size: 16 residues. CDR1 SGHRS and CDR2 YFSETQ come from the germline V gene. The V end lost 0 bases, the J end lost 4 bases, and 11 bases lay between the germline ends. DNA of the CDR3: TGCGCCAGCAGCTTGGATGGGGGCTCCGGGGCCAACGTCCTGACTTTC. This gives the protein CASSLDGGSGANVLTF.

This clone came up a few times. The V gene is TRBV7-2, the J gene TRBJ1-5; 10 nucleotides align to TRBD1. The CDR3 extends over 15 amino acids. The germline CDR1 and CDR2 sequences are SGHTA and FQGNSA. V was clipped by 5 bases and J by 5 bases; unmatched bases: 6. As DNA, the CDR3 is TGTGCCAGCAGCATAACCGGGACAGGGGATCAGCCCCAGCATTTT. Translated: CASSITGTGDQPQHF.

The chain couples TRBV4-1 to TRBJ2-7; tentative D call: TRBD2 (6 bases). V was trimmed by 0 bases and J by 3 bases, leaving 12 bases between them. Germline CDR1 and CDR2: MGHRA and YSYEKL. The CDR3 is 15 amino acids. The CDR3 loop is CASSQESRDGYEQYF. The CDR3 bases are TGCGCCAGCAGCCAAGAGTCGCGGGATGGCTACGAGCAGTACTTC.

The chain carries TRBV5-4 and TRBJ1-2; D perhaps matches TRBD1 (5 bases). This CDR3 region has 14 residues. Germline V gene lookup returns CDR1 SGHNT and CDR2 YYREEE (reference sequence). V was shortened by 4 bases and J by 0 bases, with 10 bases between the two germline ends. CDR3 nucleotide sequence: TGTGCCAGCAGCCCAGGGACGGCTAACTATGGCTACACCTTC. Translation: CASSPGTANYGYTF.

Regarding this clone: Since a far larger clone is one base different, this is likely a read error. Other DNA sequences of this sample code for an identical CDR3. This chain joins TRBV5-1 and TRBJ2-3; D perhaps matches TRBD1 (6 bases). The CDR3 sequence is 13 residues long. CDR1 SGHRS and CDR2 YFSETQ come from the germline V gene. Trimming took off 5 bases at V and 3 bases at J, with 10 bases between the two ends. CDR3 in DNA: TGCGCCAGCAGTTTTGGACAGACAGATACGCAGTATTTT. Translating it yields CASSFGQTDTQYF.

The chain recombines TRBV2 with TRBJ1-2; 9 bases line up with TRBD1. V trimming: 2 bases; J trimming: 3 bases; junction bases outside the gene matches: 7. This CDR3 contains 16 residues. CDR1 and CDR2 (germline): SNHLY, FYNNEI. The CDR3 sequence: CASSEFEGQGYYGYTF. CDR3 DNA: TGTGCCAGCAGTGAATTCGAGGGACAGGGCTACTATGGCTACACCTTC.

The chain combines TRBV11-2 with TRBJ2-3, with D tentatively TRBD1 (6 bases). CDR1 is SGHAT, CDR2 FQNNGV, per germline. V lost 4 bases, J lost 5 bases, and 13 bases lay in between. The CDR3 length is 14 residues. CDR3 residues: CASSSLQGRDTQYF. The DNA of the CDR3 is TGTGCCAGCAGCTCCCTCCAGGGGAGAGATACGCAGTATTTT.

The chain combines TRBV19 with TRBJ1-4, with D uncertain. The germline V gene encodes CDR1 LNHDA and CDR2 SQIVND (reference sequence). There are 14 residues in the CDR3. Trimming left V 4 bases short and J 5 bases short, with 11 bases between. CDR3 sequence (DNA): TGTGCCAGTAGTAGTACACGAGGAAATGAAAAACTGTTTTTT. Protein: CASSSTRGNEKLFF.

The gene calls are TRBV30 and TRBJ2-3; TRBD2 matches 8 bases. V lost 2 bases to trimming and J lost 1 base; unmatched junction nucleotides: 5. The CDR3 extends over 15 amino acids. In germline, CDR1 is GTSNPN, CDR2 SVGIG (reference sequence). DNA of the CDR3: TGTGCCTGGAGTATCGGGAGGGGGGGCACAGATACGCAGTATTTT. It codes for CAWSIGRGGTDTQYF.

This chain links TRBV5-1 with TRBJ2-2; no reliable D call. V was cut by 1 base and J by 4 bases, with 11 bases left in between. The CDR3 is 15 amino acids. CDR1 and CDR2 from the germline V gene are SGHRS and YFSETQ. The CDR3 sequence: CASSLTGEITGELFF. The CDR3 DNA sequence: TGCGCCAGCAGCTTGACTGGAGAAATCACCGGGGAGCTGTTTTTT.